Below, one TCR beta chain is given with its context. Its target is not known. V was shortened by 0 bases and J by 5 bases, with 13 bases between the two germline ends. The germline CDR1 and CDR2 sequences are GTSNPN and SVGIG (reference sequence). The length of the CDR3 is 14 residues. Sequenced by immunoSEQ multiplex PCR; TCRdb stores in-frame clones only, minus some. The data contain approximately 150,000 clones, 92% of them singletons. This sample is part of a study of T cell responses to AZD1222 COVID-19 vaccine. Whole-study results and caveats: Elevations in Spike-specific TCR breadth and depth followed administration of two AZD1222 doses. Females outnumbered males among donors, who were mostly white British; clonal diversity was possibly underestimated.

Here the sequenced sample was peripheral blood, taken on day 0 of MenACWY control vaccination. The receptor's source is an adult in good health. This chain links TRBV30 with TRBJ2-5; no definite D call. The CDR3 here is CAWSVRGVRETQYF. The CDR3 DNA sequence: TGTGCCTGGAGTGTACGTGGGGTACGGGAGACCCAGTACTTC.